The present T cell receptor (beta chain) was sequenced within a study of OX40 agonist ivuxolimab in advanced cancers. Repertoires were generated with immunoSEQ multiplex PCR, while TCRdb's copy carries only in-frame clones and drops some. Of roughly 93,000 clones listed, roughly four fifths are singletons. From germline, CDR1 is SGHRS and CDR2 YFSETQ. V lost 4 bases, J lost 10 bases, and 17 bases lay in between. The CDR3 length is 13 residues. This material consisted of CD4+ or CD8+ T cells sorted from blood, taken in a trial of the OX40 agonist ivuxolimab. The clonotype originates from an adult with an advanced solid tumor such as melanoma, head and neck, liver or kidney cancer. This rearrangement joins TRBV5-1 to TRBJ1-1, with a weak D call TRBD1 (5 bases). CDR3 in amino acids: CASSRDGQQTAFF. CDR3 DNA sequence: TGCGCCAGCAGCCGGGACGGACAACAAACAGCTTTCTTT.